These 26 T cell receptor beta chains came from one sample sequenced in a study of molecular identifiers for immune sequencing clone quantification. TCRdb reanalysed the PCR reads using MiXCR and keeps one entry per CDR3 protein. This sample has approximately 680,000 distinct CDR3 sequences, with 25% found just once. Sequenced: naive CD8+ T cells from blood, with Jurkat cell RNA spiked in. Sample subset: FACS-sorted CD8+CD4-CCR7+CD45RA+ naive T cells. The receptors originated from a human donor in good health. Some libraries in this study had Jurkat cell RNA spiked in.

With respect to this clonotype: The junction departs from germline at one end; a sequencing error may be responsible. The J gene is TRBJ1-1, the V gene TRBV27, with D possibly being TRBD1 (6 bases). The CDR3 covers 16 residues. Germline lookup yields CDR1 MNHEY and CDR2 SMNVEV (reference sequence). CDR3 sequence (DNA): TGTGCCAGCAGTTTATCCGGCAGGGGCTGGGGCACTGAAGCTCTCTTT. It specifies CASSLSGRGWGTEALF.

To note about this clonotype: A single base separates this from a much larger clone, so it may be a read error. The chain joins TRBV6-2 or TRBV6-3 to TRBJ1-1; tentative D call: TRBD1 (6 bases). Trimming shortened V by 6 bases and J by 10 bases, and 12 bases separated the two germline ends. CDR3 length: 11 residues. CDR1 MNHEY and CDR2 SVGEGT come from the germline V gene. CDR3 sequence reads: CASRKTGGAFF. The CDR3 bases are TGTGCCAGCAGGAAGACAGGTGGAGCTTTCTTT.

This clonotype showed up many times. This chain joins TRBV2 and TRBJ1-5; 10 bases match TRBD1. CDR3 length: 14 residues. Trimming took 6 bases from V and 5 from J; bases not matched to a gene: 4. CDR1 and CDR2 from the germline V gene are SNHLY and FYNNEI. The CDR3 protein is CASSYGTGDQPQHF. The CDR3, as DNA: TGTGCCAGCAGCTACGGGACAGGGGATCAGCCCCAGCATTTT.

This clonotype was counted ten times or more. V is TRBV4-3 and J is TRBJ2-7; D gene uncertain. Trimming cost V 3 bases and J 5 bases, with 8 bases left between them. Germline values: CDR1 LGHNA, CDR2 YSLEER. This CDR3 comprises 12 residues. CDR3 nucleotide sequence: TGCGCCAGCAGCCAGGGCCATAACGAGCAGTACTTC. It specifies CASSQGHNEQYF.

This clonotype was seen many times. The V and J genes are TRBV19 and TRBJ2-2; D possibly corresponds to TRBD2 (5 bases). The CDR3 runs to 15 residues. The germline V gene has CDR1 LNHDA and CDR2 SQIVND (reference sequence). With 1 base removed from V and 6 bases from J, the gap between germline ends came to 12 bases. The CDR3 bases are TGTGCCAGTAGTATAGGAGGGTACGGGGCCGGGGAGCTGTTTTTT. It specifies CASSIGGYGAGELFF.

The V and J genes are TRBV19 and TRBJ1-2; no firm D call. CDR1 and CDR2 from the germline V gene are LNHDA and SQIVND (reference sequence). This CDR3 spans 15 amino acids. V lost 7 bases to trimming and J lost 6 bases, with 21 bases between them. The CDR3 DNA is TGTGCCAGTACCCCCATTTTCGACCTAACCAATGGCTACACCTTC. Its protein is CASTPIFDLTNGYTF.

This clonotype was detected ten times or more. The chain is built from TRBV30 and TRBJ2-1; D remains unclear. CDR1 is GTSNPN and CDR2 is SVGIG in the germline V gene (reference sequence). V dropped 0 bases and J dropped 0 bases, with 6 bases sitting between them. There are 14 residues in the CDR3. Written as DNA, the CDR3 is TGTGCCTGGAGTGTTGCAAGCTCCTACAATGAGCAGTTCTTC. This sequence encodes CAWSVASSYNEQFF. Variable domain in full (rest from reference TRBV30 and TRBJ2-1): SQTIHQWPATLVQPVGSPLSLECTVEGTSNPNLYWYRQAAGRGLQLLFYSVGIGQISSEVPQNLSASRPQDRQFILSSKKLLLSDSGFYLCAWSVASSYNEQFFGPGTRLTVL.

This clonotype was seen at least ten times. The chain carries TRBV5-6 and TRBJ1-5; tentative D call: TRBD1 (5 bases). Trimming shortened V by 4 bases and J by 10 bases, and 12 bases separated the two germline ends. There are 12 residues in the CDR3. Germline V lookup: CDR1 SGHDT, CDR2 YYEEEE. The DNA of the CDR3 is TGTGCCAGCAGCCTCAGGGTTTCTCCCCAGCATTTT. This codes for CASSLRVSPQHF. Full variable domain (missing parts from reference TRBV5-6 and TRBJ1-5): DAGVTQSPTHLIKTRGQQVTLRCSPKSGHDTVSWYQQALGQGPQFIFQYYEEEERQRGNFPDRFSGHQFPNYSSELNVNALLLGDSALYLCASSLRVSPQHFGDGTRLSIL.

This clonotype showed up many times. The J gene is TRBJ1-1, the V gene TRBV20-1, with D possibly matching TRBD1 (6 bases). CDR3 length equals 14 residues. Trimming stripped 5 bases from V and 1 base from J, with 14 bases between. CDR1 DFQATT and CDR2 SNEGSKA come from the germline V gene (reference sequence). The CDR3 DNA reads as TGCAGTGCTGGGGACAAGGCACCGAACACTGAAGCTTTCTTT. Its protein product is CSAGDKAPNTEAFF.

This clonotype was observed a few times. The CDR3 nucleotides read TGTGCCAGTACGGAGGCACCTAATTCACCCCTCCACTTT. Translated, it gives CASTEAPNSPLHF. This sequence joins TRBV12-3 or TRBV12-4 and TRBJ1-6; no reliable D call. This CDR3 is built from 13 residues. V was clipped by 9 bases and J by 6 bases, with 12 bases between them.

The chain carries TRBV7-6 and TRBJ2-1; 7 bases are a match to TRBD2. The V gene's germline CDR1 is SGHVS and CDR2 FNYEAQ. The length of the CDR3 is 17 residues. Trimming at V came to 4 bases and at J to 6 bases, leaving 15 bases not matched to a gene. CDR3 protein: CASSYSIPTSEGNEQFF. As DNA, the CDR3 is TGTGCCAGCAGCTATAGCATACCAACTAGCGAGGGCAATGAGCAGTTCTTC. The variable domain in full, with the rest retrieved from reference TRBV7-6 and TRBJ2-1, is GAGVSQSPRYKVTKRGQDVALRCDPISGHVSLYWYRQALGQGPEFLTYFNYEAQQDKSGLPNDRFSAERPEGSISTLTIQRTEQRDSAMYRCASSYSIPTSEGNEQFFGPGTRLTVL.

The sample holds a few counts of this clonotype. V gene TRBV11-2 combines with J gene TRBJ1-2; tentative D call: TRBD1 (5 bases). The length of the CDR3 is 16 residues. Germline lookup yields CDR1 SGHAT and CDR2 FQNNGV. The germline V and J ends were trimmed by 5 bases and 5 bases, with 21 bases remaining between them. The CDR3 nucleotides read TGTGCCAGCAGCCTCAACGCGGGGCAGGGAGGGTATGGCTACACCTTC. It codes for CASSLNAGQGGYGYTF.

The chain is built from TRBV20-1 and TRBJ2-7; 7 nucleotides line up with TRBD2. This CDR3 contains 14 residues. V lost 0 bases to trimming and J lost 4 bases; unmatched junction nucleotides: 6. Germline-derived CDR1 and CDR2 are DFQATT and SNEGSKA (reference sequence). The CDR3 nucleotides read TGCAGTGCTAGAGATCGGGAGGTCCTTTACGAGCAGTACTTC. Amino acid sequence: CSARDREVLYEQYF.

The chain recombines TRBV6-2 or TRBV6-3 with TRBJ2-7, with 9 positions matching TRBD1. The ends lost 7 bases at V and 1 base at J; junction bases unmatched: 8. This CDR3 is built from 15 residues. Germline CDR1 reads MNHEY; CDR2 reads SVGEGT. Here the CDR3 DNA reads TGTGCCAGCACCAAGGGGACAGGGATTTCCTACGAGCAGTACTTC. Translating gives CASTKGTGISYEQYF.

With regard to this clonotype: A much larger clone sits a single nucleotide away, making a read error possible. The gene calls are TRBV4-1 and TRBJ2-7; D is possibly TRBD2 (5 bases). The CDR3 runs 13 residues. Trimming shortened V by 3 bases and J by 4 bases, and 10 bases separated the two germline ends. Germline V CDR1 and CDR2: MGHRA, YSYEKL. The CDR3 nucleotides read TGCGCCAGCAGCCACGTCGGGGATTACGAGCAGTACTTC. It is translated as CASSHVGDYEQYF.

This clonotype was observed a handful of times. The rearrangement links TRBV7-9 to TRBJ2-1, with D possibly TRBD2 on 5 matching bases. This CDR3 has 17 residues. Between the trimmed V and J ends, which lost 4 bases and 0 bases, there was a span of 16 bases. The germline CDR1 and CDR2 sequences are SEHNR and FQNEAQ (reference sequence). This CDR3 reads CASSSGDGVPSYNEQFF. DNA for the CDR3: TGTGCCAGCAGCTCCGGCGACGGGGTCCCCTCCTACAATGAGCAGTTCTTC.

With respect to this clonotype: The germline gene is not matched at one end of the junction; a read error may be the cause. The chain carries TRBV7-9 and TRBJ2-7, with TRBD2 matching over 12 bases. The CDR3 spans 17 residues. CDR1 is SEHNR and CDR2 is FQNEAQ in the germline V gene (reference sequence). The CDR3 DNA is TGTGTCAGCAGCTTAGACCTAGCGGGGGGGAAGTCCTACGAGCAGTACTTC. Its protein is CVSSLDLAGGKSYEQYF.

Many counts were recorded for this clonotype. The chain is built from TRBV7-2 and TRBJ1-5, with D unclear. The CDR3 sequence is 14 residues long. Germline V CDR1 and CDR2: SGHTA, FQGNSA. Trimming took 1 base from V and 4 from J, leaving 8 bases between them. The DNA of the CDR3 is TGTGCCAGCAGCTTAGGTCCAGAAAATCAGCCCCAGCATTTT. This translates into CASSLGPENQPQHF. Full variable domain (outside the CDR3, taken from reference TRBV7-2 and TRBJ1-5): GAGVSQSPSNKVTEKGKDVELRCDPISGHTALYWYRQSLGQGLEFLIYFQGNSAPDKSGLPSDRFSAERTGGSVSTLTIQRTQQEDSAVYLCASSLGPENQPQHFGDGTRLSIL.

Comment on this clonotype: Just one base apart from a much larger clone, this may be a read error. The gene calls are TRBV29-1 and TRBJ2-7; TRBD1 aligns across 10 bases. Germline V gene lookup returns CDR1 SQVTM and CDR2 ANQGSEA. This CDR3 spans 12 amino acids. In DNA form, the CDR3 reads TGCGGCGTTGGGACAGGGGTCTACGAGCAGTACTTC. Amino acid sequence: CGVGTGVYEQYF.

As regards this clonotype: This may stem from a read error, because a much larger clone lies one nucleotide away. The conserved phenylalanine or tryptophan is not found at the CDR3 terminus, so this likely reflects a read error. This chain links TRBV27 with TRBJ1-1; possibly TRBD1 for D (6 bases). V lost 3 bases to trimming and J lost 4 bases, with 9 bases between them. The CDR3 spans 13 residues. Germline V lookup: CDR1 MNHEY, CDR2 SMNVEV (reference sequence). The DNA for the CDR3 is TGTGCCAGCAGTTTTAACAGGGTCACTGAAGCTTTCTCT. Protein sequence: CASSFNRVTEAFS.

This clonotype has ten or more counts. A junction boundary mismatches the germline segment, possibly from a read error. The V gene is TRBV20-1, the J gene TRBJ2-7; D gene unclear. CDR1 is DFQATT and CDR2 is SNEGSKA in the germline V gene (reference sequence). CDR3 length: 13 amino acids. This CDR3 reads CSARGYSYYEQYF. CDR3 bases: TGCAGTGCCAGAGGTTACAGCTACTACGAGCAGTACTTC.

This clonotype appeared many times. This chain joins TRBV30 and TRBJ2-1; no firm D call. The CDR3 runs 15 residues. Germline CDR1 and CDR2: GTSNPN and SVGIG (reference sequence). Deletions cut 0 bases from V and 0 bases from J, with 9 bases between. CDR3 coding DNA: TGTGCCTGGAGTGTTACCGAAAGCTCCTACAATGAGCAGTTCTTC. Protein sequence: CAWSVTESSYNEQFF.

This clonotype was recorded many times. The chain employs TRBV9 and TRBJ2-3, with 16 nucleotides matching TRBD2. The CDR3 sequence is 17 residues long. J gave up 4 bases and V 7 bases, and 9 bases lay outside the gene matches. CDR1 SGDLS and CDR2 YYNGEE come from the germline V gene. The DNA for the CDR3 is TGTGCCAGCTCCGAGGGACTAGCGGGGGGGCTGGCAGATACGCAGTATTTT. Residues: CASSEGLAGGLADTQYF.

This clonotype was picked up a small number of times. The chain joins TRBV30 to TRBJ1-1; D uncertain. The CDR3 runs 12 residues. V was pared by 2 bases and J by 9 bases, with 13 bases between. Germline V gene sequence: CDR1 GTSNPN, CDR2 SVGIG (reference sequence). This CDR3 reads CAWSPEVGKAFF. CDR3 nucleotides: TGTGCCTGGAGTCCCGAGGTGGGAAAAGCTTTCTTT.

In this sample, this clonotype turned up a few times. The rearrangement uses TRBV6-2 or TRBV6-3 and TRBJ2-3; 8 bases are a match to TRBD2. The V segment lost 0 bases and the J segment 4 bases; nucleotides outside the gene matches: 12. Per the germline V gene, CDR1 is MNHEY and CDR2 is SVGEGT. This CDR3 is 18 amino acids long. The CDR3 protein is CASSYSDPPREVPDTQYF. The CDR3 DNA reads TGTGCCAGCAGTTACTCAGACCCGCCGCGGGAGGTACCAGATACGCAGTATTTT.

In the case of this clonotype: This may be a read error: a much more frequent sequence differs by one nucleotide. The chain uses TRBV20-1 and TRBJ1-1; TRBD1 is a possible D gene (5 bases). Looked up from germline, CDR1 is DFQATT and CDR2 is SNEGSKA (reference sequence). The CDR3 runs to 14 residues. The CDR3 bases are TGCAGTGCTAGAGGGGGCAGGGTAAACACTGAAGCTCTCTTT. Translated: CSARGGRVNTEALF.